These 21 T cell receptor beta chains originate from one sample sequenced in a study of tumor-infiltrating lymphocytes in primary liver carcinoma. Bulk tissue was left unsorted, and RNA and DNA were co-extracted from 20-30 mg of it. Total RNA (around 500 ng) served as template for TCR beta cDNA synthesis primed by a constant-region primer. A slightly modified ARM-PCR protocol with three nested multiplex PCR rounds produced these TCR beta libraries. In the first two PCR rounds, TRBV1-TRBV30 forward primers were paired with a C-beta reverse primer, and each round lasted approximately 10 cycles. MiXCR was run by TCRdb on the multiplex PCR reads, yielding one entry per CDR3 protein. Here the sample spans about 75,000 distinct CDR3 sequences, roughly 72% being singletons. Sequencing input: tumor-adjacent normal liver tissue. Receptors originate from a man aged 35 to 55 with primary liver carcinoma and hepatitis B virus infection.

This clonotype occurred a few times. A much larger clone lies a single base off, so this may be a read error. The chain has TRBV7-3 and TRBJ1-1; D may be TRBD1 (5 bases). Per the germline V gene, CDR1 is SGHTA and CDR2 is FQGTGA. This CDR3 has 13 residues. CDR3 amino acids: CAGSRQGNTEAFF. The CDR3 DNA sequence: TGTGCCGGCAGTAGGCAGGGGAACACTGAAGCTTTCTTT. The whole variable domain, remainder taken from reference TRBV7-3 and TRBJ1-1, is GAGVSQTPSNKVTEKGKYVELRCDPISGHTALYWYRQSLGQGPEFLIYFQGTGAADDSGLPNDRFFAVRPEGSVSTLKIQRTERGDSAVYLCAGSRQGNTEAFFGQGTRLTVV.

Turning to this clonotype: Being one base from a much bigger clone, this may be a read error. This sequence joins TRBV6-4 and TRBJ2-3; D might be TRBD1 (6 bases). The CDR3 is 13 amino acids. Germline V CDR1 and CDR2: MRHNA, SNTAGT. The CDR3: CASSQGPTDAQYF. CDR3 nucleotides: TGTGCCAGCAGTCAGGGGCCCACAGATGCGCAGTATTTT.

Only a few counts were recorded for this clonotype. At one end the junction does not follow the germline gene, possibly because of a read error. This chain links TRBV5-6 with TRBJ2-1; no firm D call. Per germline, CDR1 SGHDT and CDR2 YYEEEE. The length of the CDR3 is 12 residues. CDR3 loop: CARSLGINEQFF. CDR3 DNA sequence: TGTGCCCGCAGCTTGGGTATCAATGAGCAGTTCTTC.

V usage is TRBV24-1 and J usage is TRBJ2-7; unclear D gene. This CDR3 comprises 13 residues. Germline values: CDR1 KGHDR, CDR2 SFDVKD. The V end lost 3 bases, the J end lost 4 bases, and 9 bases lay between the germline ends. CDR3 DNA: TGTGCCACCAGTGATGTGAGTAGTTACGAGCAGTACTTC. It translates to CATSDVSSYEQYF.

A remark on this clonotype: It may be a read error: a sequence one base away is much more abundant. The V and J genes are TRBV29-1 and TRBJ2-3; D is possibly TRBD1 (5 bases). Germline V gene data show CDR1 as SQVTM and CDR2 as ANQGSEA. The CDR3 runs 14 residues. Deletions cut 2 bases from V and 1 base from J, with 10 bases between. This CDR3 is CSVERIGGTDTQYF. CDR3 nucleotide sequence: TGCAGCGTTGAAAGGATAGGGGGCACAGATACGCAGTATTTT.

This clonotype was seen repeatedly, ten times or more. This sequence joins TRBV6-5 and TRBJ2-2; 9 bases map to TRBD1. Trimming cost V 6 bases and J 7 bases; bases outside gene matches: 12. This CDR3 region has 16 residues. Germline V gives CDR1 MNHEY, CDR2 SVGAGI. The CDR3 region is CASSRLLQGAGGELFF. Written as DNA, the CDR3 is TGTGCCAGCAGCCGACTATTACAGGGGGCGGGCGGGGAGCTGTTTTTT.

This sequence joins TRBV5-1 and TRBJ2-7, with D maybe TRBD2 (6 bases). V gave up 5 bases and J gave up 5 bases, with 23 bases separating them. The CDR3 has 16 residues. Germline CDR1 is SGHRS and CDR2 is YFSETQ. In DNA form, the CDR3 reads TGCGCCAGCAGTGGCACCCCCATCGGGGGAAGTGACGAGCAGTACTTC. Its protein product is CASSGTPIGGSDEQYF.

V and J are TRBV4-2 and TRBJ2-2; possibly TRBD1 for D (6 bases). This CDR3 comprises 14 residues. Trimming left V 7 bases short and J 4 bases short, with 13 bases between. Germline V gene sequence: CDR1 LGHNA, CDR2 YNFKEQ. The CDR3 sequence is CASNRGGCTGELFF. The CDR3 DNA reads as TGTGCCAGCAACAGAGGGGGTTGCACCGGGGAGCTGTTTTTT.

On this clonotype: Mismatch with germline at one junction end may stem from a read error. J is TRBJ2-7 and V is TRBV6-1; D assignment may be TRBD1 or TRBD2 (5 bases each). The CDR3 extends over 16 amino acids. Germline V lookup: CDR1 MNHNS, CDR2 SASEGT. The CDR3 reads CASREALGEPSYEQYF. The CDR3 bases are TGTGCCAGCAGAGAAGCGTTAGGGGAGCCTAGCTACGAGCAGTACTTC.

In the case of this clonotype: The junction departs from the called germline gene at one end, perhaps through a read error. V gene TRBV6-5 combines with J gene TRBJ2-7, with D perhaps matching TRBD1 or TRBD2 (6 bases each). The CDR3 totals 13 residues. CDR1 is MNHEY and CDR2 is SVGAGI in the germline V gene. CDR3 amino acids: CTSSVPGAHVQYF. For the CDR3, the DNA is TGTACCAGCAGTGTCCCGGGGGCCCACGTGCAGTACTTC.

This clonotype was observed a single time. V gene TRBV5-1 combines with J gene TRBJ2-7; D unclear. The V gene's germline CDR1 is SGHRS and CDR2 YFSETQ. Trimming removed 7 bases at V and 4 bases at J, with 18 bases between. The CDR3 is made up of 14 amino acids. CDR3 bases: TGCGCCAGCCGCCCGATAGTGGAGACTTACGAGCAGTACTTC. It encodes CASRPIVETYEQYF.

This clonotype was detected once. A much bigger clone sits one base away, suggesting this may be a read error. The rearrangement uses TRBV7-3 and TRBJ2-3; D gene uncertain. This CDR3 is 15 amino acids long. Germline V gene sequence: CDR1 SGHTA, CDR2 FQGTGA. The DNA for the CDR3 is TGTACCAGCAGCTTCGGGCAGGCAGACACAGATACGCAGTATTTT. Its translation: CTSSFGQADTDTQYF.

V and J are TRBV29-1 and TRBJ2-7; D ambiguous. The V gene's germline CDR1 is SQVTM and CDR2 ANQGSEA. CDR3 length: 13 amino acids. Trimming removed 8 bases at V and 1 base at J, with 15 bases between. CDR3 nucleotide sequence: TGCAGCATTAGCAAAGAGGCGTCCTACGAGCAGTACTTC. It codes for CSISKEASYEQYF.

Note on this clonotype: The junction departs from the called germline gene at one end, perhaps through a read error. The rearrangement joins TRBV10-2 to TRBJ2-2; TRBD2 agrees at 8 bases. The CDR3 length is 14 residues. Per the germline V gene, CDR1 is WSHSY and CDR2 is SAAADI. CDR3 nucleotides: TGTGCCAGCGGCATTGGACTAGCCCCCGGGGAGCTGTTCTTT. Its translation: CASGIGLAPGELFF.

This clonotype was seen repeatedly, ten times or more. The CDR3 region is CASSEALGEPSYEQYF. The CDR3 coding sequence is TGTGCCAGCAGTGAAGCGCTAGGGGAGCCTAGCTACGAGCAGTACTTC. The rearrangement joins TRBV6-1 to TRBJ2-7; possibly TRBD1 or TRBD2 for D (5 bases each). V lost 0 bases, J lost 3 bases, and 15 bases lay in between. The CDR3 covers 16 residues. From germline, CDR1 is MNHNS and CDR2 SASEGT.

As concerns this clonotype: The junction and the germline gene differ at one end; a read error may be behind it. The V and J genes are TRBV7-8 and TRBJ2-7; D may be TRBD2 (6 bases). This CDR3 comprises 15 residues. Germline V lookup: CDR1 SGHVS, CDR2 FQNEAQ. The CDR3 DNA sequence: TGTGGCAGCAGCGTAATCGCGGGAAGCCGGGGGGAGCAGTACTTC. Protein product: CGSSVIAGSRGEQYF.

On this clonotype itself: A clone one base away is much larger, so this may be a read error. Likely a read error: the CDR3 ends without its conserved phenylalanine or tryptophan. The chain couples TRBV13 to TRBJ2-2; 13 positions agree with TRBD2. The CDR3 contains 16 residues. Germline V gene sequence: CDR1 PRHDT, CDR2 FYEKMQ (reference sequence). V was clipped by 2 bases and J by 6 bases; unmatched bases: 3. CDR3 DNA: TGTGCCAGCAGCTTAAGACTAGCGGGAGGACCCGGGGAGCTGTTTCTT. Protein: CASSLRLAGGPGELFL.

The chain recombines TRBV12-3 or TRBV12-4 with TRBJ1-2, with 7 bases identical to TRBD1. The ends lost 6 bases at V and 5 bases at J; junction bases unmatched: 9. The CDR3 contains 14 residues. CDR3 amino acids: CASSRGQSLYGYTF. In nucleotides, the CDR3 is TGTGCCAGCAGCCGGGGACAGAGCTTGTATGGCTACACCTTC.

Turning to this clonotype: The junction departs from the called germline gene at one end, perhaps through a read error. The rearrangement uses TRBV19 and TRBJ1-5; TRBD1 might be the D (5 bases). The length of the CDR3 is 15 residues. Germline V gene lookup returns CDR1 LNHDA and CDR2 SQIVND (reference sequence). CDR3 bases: TGTGCCGGTAGTATAACAGGAACTTTCAATCAGCCCCAGCATTTT. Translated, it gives CAGSITGTFNQPQHF.

CDR3 amino acids: CASSYTFLAGITDTHYF. In DNA, the CDR3 is TGTGCCAGCAGTTACACATTCCTAGCGGGGATCACAGATACACATTATTTT. The chain employs TRBV6-6 and TRBJ2-3, with 9 bases matching TRBD2. Germline values: CDR1 MNHNY, CDR2 SVGAGI (reference sequence). This CDR3 is built from 17 residues. The J segment lost 15 bases and the V segment lost 2 bases, leaving 21 bases of the junction unmatched.

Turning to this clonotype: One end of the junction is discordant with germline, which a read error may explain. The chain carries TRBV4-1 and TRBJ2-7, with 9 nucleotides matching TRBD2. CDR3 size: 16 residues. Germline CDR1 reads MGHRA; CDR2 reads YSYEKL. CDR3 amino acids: CASSLEGTSSSYEQCF. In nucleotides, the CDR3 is TGCGCCAGCAGCCTCGAGGGGACTAGCAGCTCATACGAGCAGTGCTTC.